This record looks at one T cell receptor beta chain sequence and its context. This specimen comes from a study of blood T cell repertoires in COVID-19. Study information: The United States, Italy and Spain were the sources of the acute and convalescent COVID-19 samples. In each case, the material was cDNA or gDNA derived from T cells, B-cell-depleted T cells, or PBMCs.

Sequencing was performed with immunoSEQ multiplex PCR; in TCRdb, only in-frame clones are kept and a portion is missing. The sample gives 140,000 to 150,000 clones, 60% to 85% of which show up once; roughly 17% is in the top ten. Input material: peripheral blood. This clonotype was obtained from a man over 45 with acute or convalescent COVID-19.

This CDR3 reads CASSLGQAFTDTQYF. In DNA form, the CDR3 reads TGTGCCAGCAGCCTCGGACAGGCGTTCACAGATACGCAGTATTTT. The genes are TRBV11-2 and TRBJ2-3; 7 bases fit TRBD1. V shed 5 bases and J 2 bases; nucleotides not matched to a gene: 7. The CDR3 is 15 residues long. The germline CDR1 and CDR2 sequences are SGHAT and FQNNGV.